These 6 T cell receptor beta chains share one sample of origin, sequenced in a study of T-cell reconstitution after alpha-beta-depleted transplantation in children. The authors prepared the TCRbeta library with unique molecular identifiers. TCRdb fed the PCR reads into MiXCR, producing one record per CDR3 protein. The table has about 410,000 distinct CDR3 sequences, approximately 20% seen once; the top ten hold 3.5% to 4%. Specimen: PBMCs from the stem cell graft donor, collected from the stem cell graft. The receptors were gathered from a human donor who donated a stem cell graft to a child with acute myeloid leukemia.

Only a few counts were recorded for this clonotype. J is TRBJ2-3 and V is TRBV12-5, with a weak D call TRBD1 (6 bases). Trimming stripped 3 bases from V and 7 bases from J, with 14 bases between. Germline CDR1 and CDR2: LGHNT and FRNRAP. This CDR3 contains 14 residues. The CDR3 DNA is TGTGCTAGTGGTTTAGCAGGGGCGGTCAATACGCAGTATTTT. Translation gives CASGLAGAVNTQYF.

V is TRBV7-9 and J is TRBJ2-2; D is perhaps TRBD1 (6 bases). With 5 bases removed from V and 6 bases from J, the gap between germline ends came to 10 bases. Germline CDR1 and CDR2: SEHNR and FQNEAQ (reference sequence). CDR3 length: 13 amino acids. The CDR3 sequence: CASSPRGAGELFF. The DNA for the CDR3 is TGTGCCAGCAGCCCCAGGGGCGCCGGGGAGCTGTTTTTT.

This clonotype came up a few times. This chain links TRBV6-5 with TRBJ1-2, with a tentative D call TRBD1 (5 bases). Germline assignment: CDR1 MNHEY and CDR2 SVGAGI. There are 15 residues in the CDR3. Trimming removed 0 bases at V and 1 base at J, with 9 bases between. CDR3 sequence: CASSYSSRDNYGYTF. As DNA, the CDR3 is TGTGCCAGCAGTTACTCGAGCAGGGATAACTATGGCTACACCTTC.

The chain uses TRBV12-3 or TRBV12-4 and TRBJ1-2, with D maybe TRBD1 (6 bases). V shed 6 bases and J shed 7 bases, with 15 bases lying between them. This CDR3 region has 13 residues. The CDR3 DNA is TGTGCCAGCAGACCTGACAGGTCTCTTGGCTACACCTTC. Its protein product is CASRPDRSLGYTF.

This clonotype was seen more than once but under ten times. The rearrangement links TRBV12-3 or TRBV12-4 to TRBJ2-7, with 8 bases that match TRBD1. Trimming took 5 bases from V and 6 from J; bases not matched to a gene: 9. The CDR3 runs to 14 residues. CDR3 region: CASSLTGVEGEQYF. DNA of the CDR3: TGTGCCAGCAGTCTGACAGGGGTGGAAGGCGAGCAGTACTTC.

The chain links TRBV20-1 to TRBJ1-1; unclear D gene. CDR1 is DFQATT and CDR2 is SNEGSKA in the germline V gene (reference sequence). This CDR3 has 13 amino acids. CDR3 DNA sequence: TGCTGTACTAGAGATCTAACAGCCACTGAAGCTTTCTTT. It yields the protein CCTRDLTATEAFF.